This T cell receptor beta chain was recorded in a study of Graves' ophthalmopathy and Graves' hyperthyroidism. This clonotype was seen a few times. Amplified material comprised TCR beta CDR3 regions derived from RNA transcripts. Scientists carried out first-round RT-PCR using HTBI primers and then a second-round multiplex PCR. TCRdb used MiXCR to reprocess the multiplex PCR reads, holding one entry per CDR3 protein. This table has over a million distinct CDR3 sequences, 36% appearing once. Clinical symptoms, serum thyroxine, TRAb, thyroid ultrasound and orbital computed tomography determined diagnosis. This CDR3 has 14 amino acids. With 4 bases removed from V and 3 bases from J, the gap between germline ends came to 13 bases. Germline values: CDR1 SGHAT, CDR2 FQNNGV.

Sequenced input: peripheral blood or thyroid tissue (not recorded which). The TCR sequence derives from an adult man with Graves' hyperthyroidism. This chain joins TRBV11-2 and TRBJ2-7; the D gene is possibly TRBD2 (5 bases). The CDR3 region is CASSSGGLYYEQYF. CDR3 in DNA: TGTGCCAGCAGCTCCGGAGGCCTCTACTACGAGCAGTACTTC.